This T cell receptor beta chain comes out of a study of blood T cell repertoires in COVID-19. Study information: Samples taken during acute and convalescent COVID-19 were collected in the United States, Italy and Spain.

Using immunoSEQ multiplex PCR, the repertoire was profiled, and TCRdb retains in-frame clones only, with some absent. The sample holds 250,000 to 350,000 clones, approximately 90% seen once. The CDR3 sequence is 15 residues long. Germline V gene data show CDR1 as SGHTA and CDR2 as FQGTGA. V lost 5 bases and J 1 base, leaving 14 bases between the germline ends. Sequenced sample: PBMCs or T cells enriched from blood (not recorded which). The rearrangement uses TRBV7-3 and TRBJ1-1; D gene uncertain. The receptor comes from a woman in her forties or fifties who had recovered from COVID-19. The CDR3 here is CASSPTAGGNTEAFF. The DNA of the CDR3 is TGTGCCAGCAGCCCAACCGCTGGAGGGAACACTGAAGCTTTCTTT.